What follows are 26 T cell receptor beta chains derived from one specimen sequenced in a study of T cell responses to AZD1222 COVID-19 vaccine. This table comes from immunoSEQ multiplex PCR, and its TCRdb copy is limited to in-frame clones, with some not included. Among around 130,000 clones listed, roughly 86% were seen once. The sample was peripheral blood, taken on day 0 of AZD1222 vaccination. These receptors were taken from an adult in good health.

This clone turned up a few times. The chain carries TRBV14 and TRBJ2-7, with D possibly TRBD2 on 5 matching bases. The CDR3 has 14 residues. Germline-derived CDR1 and CDR2 are SGHDN and FVKESK. V gave up 7 bases and J gave up 2 bases, with 15 bases separating them. The CDR3 coding sequence is TGTGCCAGCAATCGCCACGGGGTTCCCTACGAGCAGTACTTC. Protein: CASNRHGVPYEQYF.

This chain links TRBV24-1 with TRBJ2-1; 9 nucleotides line up with TRBD2. Per germline, CDR1 KGHDR and CDR2 SFDVKD. The ends lost 5 bases at V and 10 bases at J; junction bases unmatched: 8. The CDR3 contains 14 residues. The CDR3 DNA reads TGTGCCACCAGTGGACTAGCGGACTCTGGGGAGCAGTTCTTC. Amino acid sequence: CATSGLADSGEQFF.

The V and J genes are TRBV7-7 and TRBJ2-2; a weak D match, TRBD2 (6 bases). This CDR3 is 15 amino acids long. V was clipped by 0 bases and J by 6 bases, with 11 bases between them. Germline V lookup: CDR1 SSHAT, CDR2 FNYEAQ (reference sequence). CDR3 DNA sequence: TGTGCCAGCAGCTTAGCGCTTGGAGGGGCCGGGGAGCTGTTTTTT. Translated: CASSLALGGAGELFF. Supplemented by reference TRBV7-7 and TRBJ2-2, the full variable domain reads GAGVSQSPRYKVTKRGQDVTLRCDPISSHATLYWYQQALGQGPEFLTYFNYEAQPDKSGLPSDRFSAERPEGSISTLTIQRTEQRDSAMYRCASSLALGGAGELFFGEGSRLTVL.

This clone was recorded only once. The V call is TRBV12-3 or TRBV12-4, the J call TRBJ2-1, with 8 positions matching TRBD1. Germline trimming cut 3 bases from V and 8 bases from J; bases unmatched to any gene: 3. The CDR3 extends over 13 amino acids. The CDR3 protein is CASSFDRGDEQFF. In DNA, the CDR3 is TGTGCCAGCAGTTTCGACAGGGGTGATGAGCAGTTCTTC.

CDR3 sequence reads: CASSVNSNQPQHF. The CDR3 nucleotides read TGTGCCAGCTCCGTTAATAGCAATCAGCCCCAGCATTTT. This rearrangement joins TRBV6-5 to TRBJ1-5; D gene uncertain. V was pared by 8 bases and J by 0 bases, with 8 bases between. CDR3 size: 13 residues. In germline, CDR1 is MNHEY, CDR2 SVGAGI.

This chain links TRBV7-2 with TRBJ1-6; 9 bases fit TRBD1. The CDR3 covers 15 residues. The germline V gene encodes CDR1 SGHTA and CDR2 FQGNSA. With 3 bases clipped from V and 10 bases from J, the junction kept 7 bases outside the gene matches. In nucleotides, the CDR3 is TGTGCCAGCAGCTTTGCCGGGGACAGGGTATCACCCCTCCACTTT. Amino acids: CASSFAGDRVSPLHF. The full variable domain, in which reference TRBV7-2 and TRBJ1-6 provide the parts outside the CDR3, is GAGVSQSPSNKVTEKGKDVELRCDPISGHTALYWYRQSLGQGLEFLIYFQGNSAPDKSGLPSDRFSAERTGGSVSTLTIQRTQQEDSAVYLCASSFAGDRVSPLHFGNGTRLTVT.

The V gene is TRBV6-2 or TRBV6-3, the J gene TRBJ1-1, with TRBD1 matching 7 bases. Germline CDR1 reads MNHEY; CDR2 reads SVGEGT. V lost 2 bases to trimming and J lost 12 bases; unmatched junction nucleotides: 6. CDR3 length: 12 amino acids. The DNA of the CDR3 is TGTGCCAGCAGTTACGCGACAGGGACACCTTTCTTT. Amino acids: CASSYATGTPFF.

V is TRBV29-1 and J is TRBJ2-1; D is possibly TRBD1 or TRBD2 (5 bases each). Trimming took off 6 bases at V and 3 bases at J, with 15 bases between the two ends. CDR3 length: 14 amino acids. The V gene's germline CDR1 is SQVTM and CDR2 ANQGSEA. CDR3 sequence: CSVNRDAYYNEQFF. The CDR3 DNA is TGCAGCGTCAACCGGGACGCATACTACAATGAGCAGTTCTTC.

This rearrangement joins TRBV19 to TRBJ1-1; tentative D call: TRBD1 (6 bases). Trimming shortened V by 1 base and J by 4 bases, and 10 bases separated the two germline ends. The CDR3 runs 14 residues. The V gene's germline CDR1 is LNHDA and CDR2 SQIVND (reference sequence). In DNA, the CDR3 is TGTGCCAGTAGTATAGGCGGCAGGGGCACTGAAGCTTTCTTT. The encoded protein is CASSIGGRGTEAFF.

A remark on this clone: Additional DNA sequences in this sample encode the identical CDR3. This sequence joins TRBV19 and TRBJ2-1; 10 bases agree with TRBD2. V gave up 3 bases and J gave up 7 bases; unmatched junction bases: 3. This CDR3 region has 14 residues. From germline, CDR1 is LNHDA and CDR2 SQIVND (reference sequence). CDR3: CASSILAGVNEQFF. The CDR3 DNA is TGTGCCAGTAGTATCCTAGCGGGAGTTAATGAGCAGTTCTTC.

This chain joins TRBV10-1 and TRBJ2-1; weak D call: TRBD2 (6 bases). This CDR3 has 18 residues. The germline V and J ends were trimmed by 5 bases and 0 bases, with 20 bases remaining between them. Germline assignment: CDR1 WNHNN and CDR2 SYGVQD (reference sequence). The CDR3 reads CASSRDSGPSSSYNEQFF. CDR3 DNA: TGCGCCAGCAGTCGGGACTCAGGCCCTTCAAGCTCCTACAATGAGCAGTTCTTC.

V gene TRBV28 combines with J gene TRBJ1-5; D is ambiguous. With 6 bases removed from V and 5 bases from J, the gap between germline ends came to 17 bases. The CDR3 covers 15 residues. CDR1 MDHEN and CDR2 SYDVKM come from the germline V gene. DNA for the CDR3: TGTGCCAGCAGCCCGACTGGCAGGCATTATCAGCCCCAGCATTTT. Translating gives CASSPTGRHYQPQHF.

V usage is TRBV5-1 and J usage is TRBJ2-3; 8 bases align to TRBD1. The CDR3 runs 14 residues. Trimming at V came to 5 bases and at J to 1 base, leaving 3 bases not matched to a gene. Germline assignment: CDR1 SGHRS and CDR2 YFSETQ. CDR3 DNA: TGCGCCAGCAGGCCGGGACAGGGCACAGATACGCAGTATTTT. Protein: CASRPGQGTDTQYF.

The rearrangement joins TRBV5-4 to TRBJ2-5; 8 bases agree with TRBD1. This CDR3 is built from 16 residues. Germline CDR1 SGHNT, CDR2 YYREEE (reference sequence). J gave up 5 bases and V 0 bases, and 9 bases lay outside the gene matches. CDR3 coding DNA: TGTGCCAGCAGCTTGGGGGTCGGGACAGGTTGGGAGACCCAGTACTTC. Protein product: CASSLGVGTGWETQYF.

V gene TRBV10-3 combines with J gene TRBJ1-2; D gene unclear. CDR1 ENHRY and CDR2 SYGVKD come from the germline V gene. This CDR3 is built from 16 residues. V was pared by 0 bases and J by 5 bases, with 16 bases between. The CDR3: CAISESVQTGIYGYTF. The CDR3 DNA follows: TGTGCCATCAGTGAGTCCGTACAGACTGGCATATATGGCTACACCTTC.

This rearrangement joins TRBV21-1 to TRBJ2-2; the listed D gene, TRBD1, was not tested against the DNA. TRBV21-1 is given as a pseudogene. This CDR3 has 17 residues. The CDR3 region is CASSKTLQGFSTGELFF. The CDR3 DNA is TGTGCCAGCAGCAAGACACTACAGGGCTTCAGCACCGGGGAGCTGTTTTTT.

The gene calls are TRBV27 and TRBJ1-3, with 8 bases aligning to TRBD1. The CDR3 is 15 amino acids. The J segment lost 1 base and the V segment lost 7 bases, leaving 6 bases of the junction unmatched. The germline CDR1 and CDR2 sequences are MNHEY and SMNVEV (reference sequence). The CDR3 here is CASNPWDRSGNTIYF. As DNA, the CDR3 is TGTGCCAGCAATCCGTGGGACAGGTCTGGAAACACCATATATTTT.

The J gene is TRBJ2-2, the V gene TRBV20-1, with D unresolved. Per the germline V gene, CDR1 is DFQATT and CDR2 is SNEGSKA (reference sequence). The CDR3 is 14 residues long. Trimming pared 3 bases from V and 0 bases from J, leaving 8 bases between. The CDR3 sequence: CSASKESNTGELFF. CDR3 nucleotide sequence: TGCAGTGCTAGTAAGGAATCGAACACCGGGGAGCTGTTTTTT.

This chain uses TRBV12-3 or TRBV12-4 with TRBJ1-2; 7 bases match TRBD1. The CDR3 is 11 residues long. The J segment lost 12 bases and the V segment lost 4 bases, leaving 5 bases of the junction unmatched. The CDR3 sequence is CASSSGQLHTF. The CDR3 DNA reads as TGTGCCAGCAGTTCGGGACAGCTTCACACCTTC.

V usage is TRBV9 and J usage is TRBJ1-4, with 7 nucleotides matching TRBD1. CDR1 is SGDLS and CDR2 is YYNGEE in the germline V gene. Unmatched junction bases numbered 7, after V lost 3 bases and J lost 8 bases. The length of the CDR3 is 14 residues. The CDR3 reads CASSATGAGEKLFF. The CDR3 nucleotides are TGTGCCAGCAGCGCCACAGGGGCAGGGGAAAAACTGTTTTTT.

The chain combines TRBV19 with TRBJ2-1; D may be TRBD1 (5 bases). In germline, CDR1 is LNHDA, CDR2 SQIVND (reference sequence). The ends were cut back, 7 bases at V and 5 bases at J, with 12 bases in the middle. The CDR3 extends over 13 amino acids. Here the CDR3 DNA reads TGTGCCAGTAACCAGGGAACAAACAATGAGCAGTTCTTC. Translated, it gives CASNQGTNNEQFF.

The V call is TRBV7-2, the J call TRBJ1-1, with D possibly matching TRBD1 (6 bases). This CDR3 has 15 residues. V lost 4 bases, J lost 1 base, and 13 bases lay in between. Germline V gene lookup returns CDR1 SGHTA and CDR2 FQGNSA. As DNA, the CDR3 is TGTGCCAGCAGCTCTTTTGGACAGCCGAACACTGAAGCTTTCTTT. This sequence encodes CASSSFGQPNTEAFF. The full variable domain, rest sourced from reference TRBV7-2 and TRBJ1-1, is GAGVSQSPSNKVTEKGKDVELRCDPISGHTALYWYRQSLGQGLEFLIYFQGNSAPDKSGLPSDRFSAERTGGSVSTLTIQRTQQEDSAVYLCASSSFGQPNTEAFFGQGTRLTVV.

The chain links TRBV9 to TRBJ1-2; D may be TRBD1 (6 bases). The CDR3 is 17 amino acids. V was clipped by 4 bases and J by 0 bases, with 19 bases between them. The V gene's germline CDR1 is SGDLS and CDR2 YYNGEE. CDR3 DNA: TGTGCCAGCAGCCCGCAGACAGGCCCCGTAGCTAACTATGGCTACACCTTC. Translated, it gives CASSPQTGPVANYGYTF.

The V and J genes are TRBV27 and TRBJ1-5, with D uncertain. The V and J ends lost 2 bases and 3 bases respectively, with 8 bases between them. The CDR3 extends over 14 amino acids. Germline V gene lookup returns CDR1 MNHEY and CDR2 SMNVEV (reference sequence). The CDR3 DNA reads as TGTGCCAGCAGTTTAGGTTCAGTCAATCAGCCCCAGCATTTT. It specifies CASSLGSVNQPQHF.

The chain is built from TRBV7-8 and TRBJ1-2; no firm D call. V lost 1 base to trimming and J lost 2 bases, with 8 bases between them. CDR3 length equals 14 residues. Germline V gene lookup returns CDR1 SGHVS and CDR2 FQNEAQ. The CDR3 DNA reads TGTGCCAGCAGCTTAGGGGGTAACAACTATGGCTACACCTTC. This translates into CASSLGGNNYGYTF.

The rearrangement joins TRBV7-7 to TRBJ2-1; TRBD2 matches at 13 bases. Germline V gives CDR1 SSHAT, CDR2 FNYEAQ (reference sequence). V lost 5 bases to trimming and J lost 8 bases; unmatched junction nucleotides: 12. The CDR3 runs to 17 residues. The CDR3 spells CASSALGGTSGTDEQFF. CDR3 coding DNA: TGTGCCAGCAGCGCCCTCGGAGGGACTAGCGGGACAGATGAGCAGTTCTTC.